The 5 T cell receptor beta chains in this list originate from one sample, sequenced in a study of identifying expanded T cells in peripheral blood. Data came from immunoSEQ multiplex PCR; TCRdb stores just in-frame clones and leaves some out. The sample shows some 97,000 clones, 88% of them seen only once. Sequences were obtained from blood. All receptors derive from a person aged 18-70 years in good health.

The V call is TRBV7-2, the J call TRBJ1-5; D remains unclear. The V and J ends lost 3 bases and 5 bases respectively, with 14 bases between them. Germline V gives CDR1 SGHTA, CDR2 FQGNSA. The length of the CDR3 is 15 residues. CDR3 loop: CASSFDSGSDQPQHF. CDR3 in DNA: TGTGCCAGCAGCTTTGACTCGGGCAGTGATCAGCCCCAGCATTTT. Complete variable domain (other parts from reference TRBV7-2 and TRBJ1-5): GAGVSQSPSNKVTEKGKDVELRCDPISGHTALYWYRQSLGQGLEFLIYFQGNSAPDKSGLPSDRFSAERTGGSVSTLTIQRTQQEDSAVYLCASSFDSGSDQPQHFGDGTRLSIL.

This clone occurred a few times. V is TRBV2 and J is TRBJ1-2; a weak D match, TRBD1 (5 bases). This CDR3 contains 11 residues. Looked up from germline, CDR1 is SNHLY and CDR2 is FYNNEI. Trimming left V 8 bases short and J 8 bases short, with 12 bases between. The DNA for the CDR3 is TGTGCCAGCGGGTCTCGGGGCGGCTACACCTTC. The encoded protein is CASGSRGGYTF.

This rearrangement joins TRBV10-2 to TRBJ2-5; the D gene is possibly TRBD2 (6 bases). This CDR3 has 11 amino acids. The germline CDR1 and CDR2 sequences are WSHSY and SAAADI. V dropped 10 bases and J dropped 4 bases, with 10 bases sitting between them. The CDR3 DNA reads as TGCGCCACCGCCGGGGGAGAGACCCAGTACTTC. Its protein product is CATAGGETQYF.

The chain joins TRBV27 to TRBJ2-1; 8 bases line up with TRBD2. This CDR3 comprises 16 residues. V lost 1 base and J lost 2; bases outside the gene matches: 4. Germline V gene sequence: CDR1 MNHEY, CDR2 SMNVEV (reference sequence). The CDR3 protein is CASSLWSGGAYNEQFF. The CDR3 bases are TGTGCCAGCAGTTTATGGAGCGGGGGTGCCTACAATGAGCAGTTCTTC.

The V call is TRBV6-5, the J call TRBJ2-7; 9 nucleotides align to TRBD1. CDR1 and CDR2 from the germline V gene are MNHEY and SVGAGI. The ends lost 2 bases at V and 7 bases at J; junction bases unmatched: 9. CDR3 size: 15 residues. CDR3 sequence reads: CASSYKTGGIEEQYF. The CDR3 nucleotides read TGTGCCAGCAGTTACAAAACAGGGGGCATCGAAGAGCAGTACTTC.